Below are 11 T cell receptor beta chains sequenced from a single sample in a study of identical twins (dated by TCRdb to about 2016). The library relied on 5' RACE. Sequenced on an Illumina HiSeq 2000. The raw public data were reprocessed by TCRdb itself: fastp quality trimming at Q25, MiXCR clonotype calling, in-frame beta chains only. A single entry per CDR3 protein holds the most common genes and DNA from its merged rows. For this sample there are 1.5 million to 2 million distinct CDR3 sequences; less than 40% appear just once. The ten largest clones take up around 0.25% of the sample. Sequenced: cord blood. Receptors were obtained from a newborn girl in good health.

This clonotype was found a few times. This chain uses TRBV28 with TRBJ1-4; 7 bases line up with TRBD1. Per the germline V gene, CDR1 is MDHEN and CDR2 is SYDVKM. Losses at the gene ends were 6 bases for V and 4 bases for J; bases not matched to a gene: 8. This CDR3 is 15 amino acids long. The CDR3 spells CASSLPGQNNEKLFF. Here the CDR3 DNA reads TGTGCCAGCAGCCTACCGGGACAGAATAATGAAAAACTGTTTTTT.

This chain uses TRBV3-1 with TRBJ1-2, with TRBD1 identical over 8 bases. Germline V gene data show CDR1 as LGHDT and CDR2 as YNNKEL (reference sequence). The CDR3 covers 17 residues. Trimming removed 8 bases from V and 4 bases from J; junction bases left unmatched: 18. CDR3 region: CASPQGLRQGMIYGYTF. The CDR3 DNA sequence: TGTGCCAGCCCACAGGGACTGAGACAGGGGATGATCTATGGCTACACCTTC.

This clonotype was picked up many times. Since a much larger clone is just one base distant, this may be a read error. V and J are TRBV6-6 and TRBJ2-1; D remains unclear. Per the germline V gene, CDR1 is MNHNY and CDR2 is SVGAGI (reference sequence). This CDR3 has 11 amino acids. The V end was cut by 2 bases, the J end by 5 bases, with 1 base between. The CDR3 here is CASSYDNEQFF. The CDR3 DNA sequence: TGTGCCAGCAGTTACGACAATGAGCAGTTCTTC.

The genes are TRBV27 and TRBJ1-2; 7 nucleotides line up with TRBD1. Germline assignment: CDR1 MNHEY and CDR2 SMNVEV (reference sequence). The CDR3 loop spans 16 amino acids. Unmatched junction bases numbered 10, after V lost 5 bases and J lost 1 base. In DNA form, the CDR3 reads TGTGCCAGCAGTCCCCTGACAGGGCCTCTTAACTATGGCTACACCTTC. Its translation: CASSPLTGPLNYGYTF.

The rearrangement uses TRBV5-6 and TRBJ2-3; 8 bases match TRBD2. From germline, CDR1 is SGHDT and CDR2 YYEEEE. The CDR3 has 16 residues. Losses at the gene ends were 0 bases for V and 2 bases for J; bases not matched to a gene: 5. The DNA for the CDR3 is TGTGCCAGCAGCTTGGGGCCGGGGGGGTACACAGATACGCAGTATTTT. As protein: CASSLGPGGYTDTQYF.

The chain employs TRBV6-2 or TRBV6-3 and TRBJ2-2; 10 positions agree with TRBD1. The CDR3 is made up of 15 amino acids. V was clipped by 2 bases and J by 6 bases; unmatched bases: 3. In germline, CDR1 is MNHEY, CDR2 SVGEGT. CDR3 DNA sequence: TGTGCCAGCAGTTACGGGACAGGGGCTGCCGGGGAGCTGTTTTTT. Translation gives CASSYGTGAAGELFF.

Remarks on this clonotype: A read error may account for a junction end that differs from germline. The chain has TRBV5-1 and TRBJ2-3; 7 bases fit TRBD1. The CDR3 runs 17 residues. Germline CDR1 reads SGHRS; CDR2 reads YFSETQ. CDR3 protein: CAGSLAWTGISTDTQYF. The CDR3 region has the DNA TGCGCCGGCAGCTTGGCCTGGACAGGTATAAGCACAGATACGCAGTATTTT.

This chain links TRBV20-1 with TRBJ2-1; D not resolved. CDR3 size: 12 residues. V lost 5 bases, J lost 5 bases, and 10 bases lay in between. Germline lookup yields CDR1 DFQATT and CDR2 SNEGSKA (reference sequence). CDR3 in amino acids: CSAGPFNNEQFF. The CDR3 DNA follows: TGCAGTGCTGGTCCTTTTAACAATGAGCAGTTCTTC.

On this clonotype itself: A single base separates this from a much larger clone, so it may be a read error. V is TRBV4-2 and J is TRBJ2-3; no firm D call. The CDR3 extends over 13 amino acids. CDR1 and CDR2 (germline): LGHNA, YNFKEQ. The CDR3 here is CVSSLRTTDTQYF. Written as DNA, the CDR3 is TGTGTCAGCAGCCTTCGGACCACAGATACGCAGTATTTT.

This clonotype came up a few times. The rearrangement uses TRBV5-1 and TRBJ1-2, with 7 bases matching TRBD1. The CDR3 covers 13 residues. Trimming took 6 bases from V and 3 from J; bases not matched to a gene: 5. Per germline, CDR1 SGHRS and CDR2 YFSETQ. This CDR3 is CASTLGGDYGYTF. The CDR3 DNA reads TGCGCCAGCACCTTAGGGGGCGACTATGGCTACACCTTC.

The chain employs TRBV7-2 and TRBJ2-7, with 14 bases aligning to TRBD2. The end of the DNA aligns better with TRBJ2-4, so the J call may be wrong. CDR3 length: 19 amino acids. CDR1 and CDR2 (germline): SGHTA, FQGNSA. This CDR3 is CASSLGVGLAGGSQSIQYF. Here the CDR3 DNA reads TGTGCCAGCAGCTTGGGGGTAGGACTAGCGGGGGGAAGCCAAAGCATTCAGTACTTC.